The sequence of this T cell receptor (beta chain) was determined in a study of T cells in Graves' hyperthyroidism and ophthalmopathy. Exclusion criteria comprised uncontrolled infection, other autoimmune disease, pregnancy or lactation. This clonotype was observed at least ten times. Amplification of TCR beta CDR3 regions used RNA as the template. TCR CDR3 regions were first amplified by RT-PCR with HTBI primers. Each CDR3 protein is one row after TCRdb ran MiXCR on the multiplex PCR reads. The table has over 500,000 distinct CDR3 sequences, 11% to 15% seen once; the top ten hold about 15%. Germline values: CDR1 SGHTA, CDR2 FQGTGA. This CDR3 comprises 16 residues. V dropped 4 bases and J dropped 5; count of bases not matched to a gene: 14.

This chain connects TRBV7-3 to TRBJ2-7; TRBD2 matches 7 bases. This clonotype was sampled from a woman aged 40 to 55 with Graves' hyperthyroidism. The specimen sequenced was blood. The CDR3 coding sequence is TGTGCCAGCAGCTCGGTGGGGGGACTACCAAGGGACGAGCAGTACTTC. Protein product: CASSSVGGLPRDEQYF.